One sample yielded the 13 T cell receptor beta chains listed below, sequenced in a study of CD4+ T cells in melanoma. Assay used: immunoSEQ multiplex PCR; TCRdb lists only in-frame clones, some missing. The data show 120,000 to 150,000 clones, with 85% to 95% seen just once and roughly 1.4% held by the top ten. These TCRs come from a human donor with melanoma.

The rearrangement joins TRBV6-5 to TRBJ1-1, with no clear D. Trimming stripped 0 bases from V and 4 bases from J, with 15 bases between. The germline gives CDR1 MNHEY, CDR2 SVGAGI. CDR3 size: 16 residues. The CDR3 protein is CASSYSLGAGSTEAFF. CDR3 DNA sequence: TGTGCCAGCAGTTACTCGTTAGGTGCCGGGTCCACTGAAGCTTTCTTT.

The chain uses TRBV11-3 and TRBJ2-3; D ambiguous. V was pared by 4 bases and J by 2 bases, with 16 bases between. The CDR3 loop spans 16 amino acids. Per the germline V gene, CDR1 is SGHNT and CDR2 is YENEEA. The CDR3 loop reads CASSSRELGATDTQYF. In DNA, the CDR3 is TGTGCCAGCAGCTCGAGAGAGCTAGGAGCCACAGATACGCAGTATTTT. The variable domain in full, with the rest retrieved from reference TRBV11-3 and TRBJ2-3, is EAGVVQSPRYKIIEKKQPVAFWCNPISGHNTLYWYLQNLGQGPELLIRYENEEAVDDSQLPKDRFSAERLKGVDSTLKIQPAELGDSAVYLCASSSRELGATDTQYFGPGTRLTVL.

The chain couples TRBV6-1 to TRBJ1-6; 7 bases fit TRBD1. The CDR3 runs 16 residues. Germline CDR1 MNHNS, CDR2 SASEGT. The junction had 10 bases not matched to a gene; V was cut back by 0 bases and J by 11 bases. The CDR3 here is CASSEAQTGRGPPLHF. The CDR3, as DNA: TGTGCCAGCAGTGAAGCGCAGACAGGGCGAGGACCACCCCTCCACTTT.

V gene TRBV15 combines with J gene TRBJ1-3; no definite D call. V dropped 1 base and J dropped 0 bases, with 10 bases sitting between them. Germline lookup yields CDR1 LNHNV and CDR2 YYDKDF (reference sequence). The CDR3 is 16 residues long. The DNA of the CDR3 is TGTGCCACCAGCAGAGGGACGGCGAGCTCTGGAAACACCATATATTTT. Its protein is CATSRGTASSGNTIYF.

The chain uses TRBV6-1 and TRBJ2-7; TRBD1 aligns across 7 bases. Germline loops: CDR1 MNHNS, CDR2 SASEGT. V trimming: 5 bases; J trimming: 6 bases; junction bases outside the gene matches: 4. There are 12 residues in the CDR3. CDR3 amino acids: CASSTGDREQYF. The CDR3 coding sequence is TGTGCCAGCAGTACAGGGGACCGCGAGCAGTACTTC.

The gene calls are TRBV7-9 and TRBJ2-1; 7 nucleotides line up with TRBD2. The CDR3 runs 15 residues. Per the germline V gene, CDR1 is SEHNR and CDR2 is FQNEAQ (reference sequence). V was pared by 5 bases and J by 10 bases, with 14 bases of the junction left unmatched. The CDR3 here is CASSPLGSGLSEQFF. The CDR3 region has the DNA TGTGCCAGCAGCCCCCTCGGTAGCGGGCTCTCCGAGCAGTTCTTC.

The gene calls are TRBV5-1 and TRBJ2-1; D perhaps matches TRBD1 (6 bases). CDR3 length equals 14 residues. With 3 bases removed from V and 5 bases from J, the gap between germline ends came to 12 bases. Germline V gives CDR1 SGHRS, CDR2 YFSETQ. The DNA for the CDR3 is TGCGCCAGCAGCTCGCCACAGGGAAACAATGAGCAGTTCTTC. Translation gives CASSSPQGNNEQFF. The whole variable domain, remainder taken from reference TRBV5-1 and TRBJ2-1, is KAGVTQTPRYLIKTRGQQVTLSCSPISGHRSVSWYQQTPGQGLQFLFEYFSETQRNKGNFPGRFSGRQFSNSRSEMNVSTLELGDSALYLCASSSPQGNNEQFFGPGTRLTVL.

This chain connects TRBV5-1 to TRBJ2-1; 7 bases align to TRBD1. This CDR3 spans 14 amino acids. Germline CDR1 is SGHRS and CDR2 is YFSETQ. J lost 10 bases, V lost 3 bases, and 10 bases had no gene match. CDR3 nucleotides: TGCGCCAGCAGCTCCAGACAGGGCCCGGAGGAGCAGTTCTTC. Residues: CASSSRQGPEEQFF. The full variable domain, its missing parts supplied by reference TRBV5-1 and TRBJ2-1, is KAGVTQTPRYLIKTRGQQVTLSCSPISGHRSVSWYQQTPGQGLQFLFEYFSETQRNKGNFPGRFSGRQFSNSRSEMNVSTLELGDSALYLCASSSRQGPEEQFFGPGTRLTVL.

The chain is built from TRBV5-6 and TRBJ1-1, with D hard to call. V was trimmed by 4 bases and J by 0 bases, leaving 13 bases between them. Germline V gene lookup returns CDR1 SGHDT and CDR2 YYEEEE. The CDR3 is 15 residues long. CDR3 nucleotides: TGTGCCAGCAGCCGTCGCCTCGCAGTGAACACTGAAGCTTTCTTT. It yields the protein CASSRRLAVNTEAFF.

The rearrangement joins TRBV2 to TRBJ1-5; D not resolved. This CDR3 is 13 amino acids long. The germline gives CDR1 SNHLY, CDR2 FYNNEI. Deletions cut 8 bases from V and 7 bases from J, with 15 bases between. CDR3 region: CASCRTFRQPQHF. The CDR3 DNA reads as TGTGCCAGCTGCCGGACTTTCCGACAGCCCCAGCATTTT.

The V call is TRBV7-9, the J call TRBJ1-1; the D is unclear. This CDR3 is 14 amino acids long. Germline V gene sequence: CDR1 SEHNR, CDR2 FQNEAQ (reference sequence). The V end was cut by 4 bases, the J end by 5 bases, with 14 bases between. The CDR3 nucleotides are TGTGCCAGCAGCTCCGAGTTCAGGCTAACTGAAGCTTTCTTT. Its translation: CASSSEFRLTEAFF. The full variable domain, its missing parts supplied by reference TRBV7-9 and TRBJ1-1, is DTGVSQNPRHKITKRGQNVTFRCDPISEHNRLYWYRQTLGQGPEFLTYFQNEAQLEKSRLLSDRFSAERPKGSFSTLEIQRTEQGDSAMYLCASSSEFRLTEAFFGQGTRLTVV.

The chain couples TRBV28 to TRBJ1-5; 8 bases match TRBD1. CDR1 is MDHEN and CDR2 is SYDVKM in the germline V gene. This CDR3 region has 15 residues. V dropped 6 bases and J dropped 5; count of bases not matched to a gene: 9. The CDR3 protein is CASRRDRTGYQPQHF. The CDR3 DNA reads TGTGCCAGCAGGAGGGACAGGACAGGATATCAGCCCCAGCATTTT.

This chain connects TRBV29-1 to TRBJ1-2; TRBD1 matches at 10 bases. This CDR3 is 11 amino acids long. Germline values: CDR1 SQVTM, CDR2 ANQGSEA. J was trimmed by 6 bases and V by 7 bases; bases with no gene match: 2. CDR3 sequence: CSAGTGDGYTF. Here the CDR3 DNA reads TGCAGCGCCGGGACAGGGGATGGCTACACCTTC. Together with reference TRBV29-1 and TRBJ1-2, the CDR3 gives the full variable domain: SAVISQKPSRDICQRGTSLTIQCQVDSQVTMMFWYRQQPGQSLTLIATANQGSEATYESGFVIDKFPISRPNLTFSTLTVSNMSPEDSSIYLCSAGTGDGYTFGSGTRLTVV.